The 17 T cell receptor beta chains reported below all come from one sample, sequenced in a study of blood T cell repertoires in COVID-19. Here immunoSEQ multiplex PCR was the method, and the copy in TCRdb shows in-frame clones only, minus some. Of a few hundred thousand clones in the sample, 65% to 85% were seen once. The sequencing input was PBMCs or T cells enriched from blood (not recorded which). The receptors were gathered from a man aged 50 to 60 who had recovered from COVID-19.

This rearrangement joins TRBV5-4 to TRBJ2-2; TRBD1 matches at 8 bases. V was pared by 0 bases and J by 6 bases, with 1 base of the junction left unmatched. This CDR3 comprises 14 residues. The germline V gene encodes CDR1 SGHNT and CDR2 YYREEE (reference sequence). In DNA, the CDR3 is TGTGCCAGCAGCTTGGAACAGGGGGCCGGGGAGCTGTTTTTT. It encodes CASSLEQGAGELFF.

The chain uses TRBV5-1 and TRBJ1-2; 7 bases line up with TRBD1. Trimming took 4 bases from V and 1 from J; bases not matched to a gene: 16. The V gene's germline CDR1 is SGHRS and CDR2 YFSETQ. CDR3 length: 18 amino acids. CDR3 amino acids: CASSLDRPWDSLNYGYTF. The CDR3, as DNA: TGCGCCAGCAGCCTCGACCGACCATGGGACAGCCTTAACTATGGCTACACCTTC.

As concerns this clone: The sample carries other DNA sequences with the same CDR3. The chain has TRBV18 and TRBJ2-5, with D perhaps matching TRBD2 (5 bases). The CDR3 covers 13 residues. Germline V CDR1 and CDR2: KGHSH, LQKENI. V gave up 2 bases and J gave up 4 bases, with 8 bases separating them. The CDR3 region has the DNA TGTGCCAGCTCACCAGGGAGCGGAGAGACCCAGTACTTC. It translates to CASSPGSGETQYF.

The chain is built from TRBV7-2 and TRBJ2-3; D is ambiguous. The CDR3 contains 11 residues. V lost 3 bases and J lost 10, with 8 bases in between. CDR1 is SGHTA and CDR2 is FQGNSA in the germline V gene. The CDR3 here is CASSLSVAQYF. CDR3 nucleotide sequence: TGTGCCAGCAGCTTGAGTGTGGCGCAGTATTTT.

The CDR3 DNA is TGTGCCTGGAGTGTAGATAGACGGGAGAACTATGGCTACACCTTC. It codes for CAWSVDRRENYGYTF. The chain uses TRBV30 and TRBJ1-2; D not resolved. The CDR3 spans 15 residues. With 0 bases removed from V and 2 bases from J, the gap between germline ends came to 13 bases. The V gene's germline CDR1 is GTSNPN and CDR2 SVGIG (reference sequence).

A remark on this clone: The same CDR3 is also encoded by other DNA sequences in this sample. The CDR3 DNA follows: TGCGCCAGCAGCTTGGTTCCGGGAAGCTACGAGCAGTACTTC. Amino acid sequence: CASSLVPGSYEQYF. The chain carries TRBV5-1 and TRBJ2-7, with D possibly TRBD2 on 5 matching bases. Germline V CDR1 and CDR2: SGHRS, YFSETQ. With 0 bases removed from V and 3 bases from J, the gap between germline ends came to 10 bases. CDR3 size: 14 residues.

The CDR3 loop reads CASSLRQSSVYQPQHF. The CDR3 bases are TGTGCCAGCAGCTTAAGACAGTCATCGGTCTATCAGCCCCAGCATTTT. The rearrangement joins TRBV5-6 to TRBJ1-5, with a weak D call TRBD1 (5 bases). Trimming stripped 2 bases from V and 5 bases from J, with 17 bases between. Germline V gives CDR1 SGHDT, CDR2 YYEEEE. The CDR3 extends over 16 amino acids.

The V gene is TRBV11-2, the J gene TRBJ2-1, with TRBD2 matching 8 bases. The V gene end was trimmed by 5 bases and the J gene end by 6 bases; junction bases not matched to a gene: 9. The CDR3 has 15 residues. The germline CDR1 and CDR2 sequences are SGHAT and FQNNGV. This CDR3 reads CASSQTSGFLNEQFF. CDR3 coding DNA: TGTGCCAGCAGCCAAACTAGCGGCTTTCTCAATGAGCAGTTCTTC.

Comments on this clone: An end of the junction does not agree with germline; a read error may underlie this. This sequence joins TRBV29-1 and TRBJ1-2; possible D gene TRBD1, 6 bases. Germline loops: CDR1 SQVTM, CDR2 ANQGSEA. This CDR3 has 11 amino acids. CDR3 sequence reads: CSAGQSSISAF. In nucleotides, the CDR3 is TGCAGCGCCGGACAGTCCTCGATCTCGGCCTTC.

This chain links TRBV2 with TRBJ1-1, with 7 bases fitting TRBD1. This CDR3 spans 14 amino acids. V shed 6 bases, J shed 1 base, and the junction held 5 bases outside the gene matches. Germline loops: CDR1 SNHLY, CDR2 FYNNEI. The chain's CDR3 is CASRRDSRNTEAFF. Here the CDR3 DNA reads TGTGCCAGCAGGCGGGACAGTCGGAACACTGAAGCTTTCTTT.

V and J are TRBV6-5 and TRBJ2-1; the D gene is possibly TRBD2 (5 bases). Germline loops: CDR1 MNHEY, CDR2 SVGAGI. This CDR3 contains 16 residues. The V and J ends lost 2 bases and 2 bases respectively, with 13 bases between them. The CDR3 sequence: CASSYTSGNPYNEQFF. The CDR3 DNA reads as TGTGCCAGCAGTTACACCAGCGGCAACCCCTACAATGAGCAGTTCTTC.

The gene calls are TRBV9 and TRBJ2-3; D is possibly TRBD2 (6 bases). Trimming stripped 0 bases from V and 8 bases from J, with 13 bases between. Germline V CDR1 and CDR2: SGDLS, YYNGEE. The CDR3 covers 14 residues. The CDR3: CASSVVTSQGTQYF. In nucleotides, the CDR3 is TGTGCCAGCAGCGTAGTCACTAGCCAGGGTACGCAGTATTTT.

This chain joins TRBV7-2 and TRBJ1-5; 9 bases match TRBD1. Trimming took 5 bases from V and 4 from J; bases not matched to a gene: 6. Germline CDR1 reads SGHTA; CDR2 reads FQGNSA. The CDR3 extends over 15 amino acids. CDR3 DNA: TGTGCCAGCAGCCCCACAGGGGGCACGAATCAGCCCCAGCATTTT. Translated, it gives CASSPTGGTNQPQHF.

A few counts support this clone. The chain joins TRBV6-2 or TRBV6-3 to TRBJ2-7; TRBD2 matches at 14 bases. There are 16 residues in the CDR3. Losses at the gene ends were 5 bases for V and 3 bases for J; bases not matched to a gene: 6. CDR1 and CDR2 from the germline V gene are MNHEY and SVGEGT. The CDR3, as DNA: TGTGCCAGCAGTCCCGGACTAGCGGGAGGCGGCTACGAGCAGTACTTC. Translating it yields CASSPGLAGGGYEQYF.

This sequence joins TRBV7-9 and TRBJ2-1, with D possibly matching TRBD2 (6 bases). V lost 3 bases and J lost 10, with 22 bases in between. CDR3 length: 16 residues. Germline CDR1 is SEHNR and CDR2 is FQNEAQ (reference sequence). This CDR3 is CASSFSPYGTLGEQFF. The CDR3 coding sequence is TGTGCCAGCAGCTTTTCCCCTTATGGGACTTTGGGCGAGCAGTTCTTC.

This clone was recorded once. The chain recombines TRBV5-4 with TRBJ2-7; 9 bases fit TRBD1. Per germline, CDR1 SGHNT and CDR2 YYREEE (reference sequence). The CDR3 consists of 14 residues. V lost 4 bases and J lost 7; bases outside the gene matches: 9. This CDR3 is CASSSGQGIGEQYF. The CDR3 DNA reads TGTGCCAGCAGCAGTGGACAGGGGATAGGGGAGCAGTACTTC.

The V gene is TRBV7-3, the J gene TRBJ1-1; D possibly corresponds to TRBD1 (5 bases). CDR1 SGHTA and CDR2 FQGTGA come from the germline V gene. Trimming took off 5 bases at V and 1 base at J, with 11 bases between the two ends. This CDR3 has 14 residues. CDR3 sequence: CASSPNGGNTEAFF. As DNA, the CDR3 is TGTGCCAGCAGCCCGAACGGGGGGAACACTGAAGCTTTCTTT.